Below are 25 T cell receptor beta chains sequenced from a single sample in a study of tumor-infiltrating lymphocytes in primary liver carcinoma. Scientists recovered RNA and DNA together from roughly 20-30 mg of unsorted bulk tissue. Synthesis of TCR beta cDNA was carried out from 450 to 650 ng total RNA with a constant-region primer. Three nested multiplex PCR rounds, a slightly modified ARM-PCR method, built the TCR beta libraries. In the first two PCR rounds, TRBV1-TRBV30 forward primers were paired with a C-beta reverse primer, and each round lasted approximately 9 cycles. TCRdb reprocessed the multiplex PCR reads via MiXCR and lists one record per CDR3 protein. The sample comprises tens of thousands of distinct CDR3 sequences, 72% of which are singletons, and less than 20% rests with the top ten. Sequenced material: liver tumor tissue from sampling region 1. Subset in this sample: tumor region T1, superior pole. All receptors come from a man aged 35 to 55 with primary liver carcinoma and hepatitis B virus infection.

By its share, this clonotype is medium-sized. The chain recombines TRBV11-2 with TRBJ2-5; maybe TRBD1 (6 bases). This CDR3 region has 15 residues. V was clipped by 1 base and J by 4 bases, with 13 bases between them. Per germline, CDR1 SGHAT and CDR2 FQNNGV. CDR3 in DNA: TGTGCCAGCAGCTTAGGGGGTACAGGGTTAGAGACCCAGTACTTC. Its protein is CASSLGGTGLETQYF.

Comment on this clonotype: This may stem from a read error, because a much larger clone lies one nucleotide away. This chain uses TRBV7-9 with TRBJ2-3; D unclear. The germline CDR1 and CDR2 sequences are SEHNR and FQNEAQ (reference sequence). This CDR3 spans 16 amino acids. The CDR3 spells CVSSLVWTSPVDTQYF. In DNA, the CDR3 is TGTGTCAGCAGCTTAGTTTGGACCTCACCTGTAGATACGCAGTATTTT.

This clonotype was detected once. This chain joins TRBV11-2 and TRBJ2-7, with D uncertain. Germline CDR1 SGHAT, CDR2 FQNNGV. V was clipped by 4 bases and J by 8 bases, with 15 bases between them. This CDR3 region has 13 residues. The CDR3 loop reads CASSSNLTHKQYF. The CDR3 coding sequence is TGTGCCAGCAGCTCGAATCTAACGCACAAGCAGTACTTC. Drawing the rest from reference TRBV11-2 and TRBJ2-7, the complete variable domain is EAGVAQSPRYKIIEKRQSVAFWCNPISGHATLYWYQQILGQGPKLLIQFQNNGVVDDSQLPKDRFSAERLKGVDSTLKIQPAKLEDSAVYLCASSSNLTHKQYFGPGTRLTVT.

Concerning this clonotype: At one end, the junction sequence differs from germline, possibly due to a read error. This chain links TRBV5-1 with TRBJ2-2, with D possibly matching TRBD1 (6 bases). The CDR3 has 17 amino acids. Germline V lookup: CDR1 SGHRS, CDR2 YFSETQ. CDR3 bases: TGCGCCAGCAGCTGGGAGCCTGCAGGGGCAAACACCGGGGAGCCGTTTTTT. This sequence encodes CASSWEPAGANTGEPFF. The entire variable domain, with the rest obtained from reference TRBV5-1 and TRBJ2-2, is as follows: KAGVTQTPRYLIKTRGQQVTLSCSPISGHRSVSWYQQTPGQGLQFLFEYFSETQRNKGNFPGRFSGRQFSNSRSEMNVSTLELGDSALYLCASSWEPAGANTGEPFFGEGSRLTVL.

This clonotype was detected only a few times. Just one base apart from a much larger clone, this may be a read error. The chain joins TRBV14 to TRBJ2-7, with D possibly called TRBD1 or TRBD2 (5 bases each). Germline CDR1 is SGHDN and CDR2 is FVKESK. CDR3 length: 17 residues. Trimming cost V 3 bases and J 2 bases, with 20 bases left between them. CDR3 sequence (DNA): TGTGCCAGCAGCCATGGACGAGGGGCAGGTTTTCCCTACGAGCAGTACTTC. It is translated as CASSHGRGAGFPYEQYF.

This clonotype was found many times. The chain uses TRBV30 and TRBJ2-3; 13 bases align to TRBD2. This CDR3 is built from 17 residues. Trimming at V came to 4 bases and at J to 2 bases, leaving 9 bases not matched to a gene. CDR1 GTSNPN and CDR2 SVGIG come from the germline V gene (reference sequence). The CDR3 bases are TGTGCCTGGAATCCGGGACTAGCGGGAACTTTCACAGATACGCAGTATTTT. It codes for CAWNPGLAGTFTDTQYF.

Remarks on this clonotype: This is likely a read error, given that the CDR3 carries no conserved phenylalanine or tryptophan at its end. The chain joins TRBV6-5 to TRBJ1-2; D is possibly TRBD1 (5 bases). Germline assignment: CDR1 MNHEY and CDR2 SVGAGI. The germline V and J ends were trimmed by 3 bases and 4 bases, with 12 bases remaining between them. The CDR3 loop spans 14 amino acids. CDR3 residues: CASSYYRNGYGYTL. The CDR3 DNA is TGTGCCAGCAGTTATTACAGGAACGGCTATGGCTACACCTTA.

This clonotype has only one observation. A junction end diverges from the germline sequence, so it may reflect a read error. The chain links TRBV6-2 or TRBV6-3 to TRBJ2-7; TRBD2 is a possible D gene (5 bases). The CDR3 sequence is 15 residues long. CDR1 and CDR2 (germline): MNHEY, SVGEGT. The CDR3 DNA is TGTGCAAGCAGTTACGCTAGTGGGAGCTCCTACGAGCAGTACTTC. Translated, it gives CASSYASGSSYEQYF.

This clonotype was observed a single time. The junction departs from the called germline gene at one end, perhaps through a read error. The CDR3 DNA follows: TGTGCCAGCAGCTTACTATCCGGCAGGGAGCTGTTCTTT. This translates into CASSLLSGRELFF. The V call is TRBV11-1, the J call TRBJ2-2, with D tentatively TRBD1 or TRBD2 (5 bases each). The germline CDR1 and CDR2 sequences are SGHAT and FQDESV (reference sequence). This CDR3 has 13 amino acids. Full variable domain (remainder filled in from reference TRBV11-1 and TRBJ2-2): EAEVAQSPRYKITEKSQAVAFWCDPISGHATLYWYRQILGQGPELLVQFQDESVVDDSQLPKDRFSAERLKGVDSTLKIQPAELGDSAMYLCASSLLSGRELFFGEGSRLTVL.

The sample holds many counts of this clonotype. V gene TRBV6-1 combines with J gene TRBJ1-5; the match to TRBD1 covers 10 bases. V lost 7 bases to trimming and J lost 5 bases; unmatched junction nucleotides: 8. This CDR3 has 15 residues. The V gene's germline CDR1 is MNHNS and CDR2 SASEGT. The CDR3 DNA is TGTGCCAGCAACCTCGGACAGGGGGGTTATCAGCCCCAGCATTTT. As protein: CASNLGQGGYQPQHF.

This clonotype was counted many times. The V call is TRBV5-1, the J call TRBJ2-1; TRBD1 matches at 7 bases. This CDR3 region has 15 residues. The V segment lost 4 bases and the J segment 3 bases; nucleotides outside the gene matches: 7. Looked up from germline, CDR1 is SGHRS and CDR2 is YFSETQ. CDR3 residues: CASSPGTANYNEQFF. For the CDR3, the DNA is TGCGCCAGCAGCCCCGGGACAGCCAACTACAATGAGCAGTTCTTC. Looking up the rest from reference TRBV5-1 and TRBJ2-1 gives the full variable domain: KAGVTQTPRYLIKTRGQQVTLSCSPISGHRSVSWYQQTPGQGLQFLFEYFSETQRNKGNFPGRFSGRQFSNSRSEMNVSTLELGDSALYLCASSPGTANYNEQFFGPGTRLTVL.

As for this clonotype: The junction and the germline gene differ at one end; a read error may be behind it. This chain links TRBV6-5 with TRBJ2-7, with D perhaps matching TRBD1 or TRBD2 (6 bases each). The CDR3 is made up of 16 amino acids. CDR1 and CDR2 (germline): MNHEY, SVGAGI. CDR3 sequence: CASSKNGGQVSYEQYF. The CDR3 bases are TGTGCCAGCAGTAAGAATGGGGGGCAAGTTTCCTACGAGCAATACTTC.

Many counts were recorded for this clonotype. The chain carries TRBV6-1 and TRBJ2-1, with 12 bases matching TRBD2. Germline lookup yields CDR1 MNHNS and CDR2 SASEGT. The CDR3 contains 15 residues. Trimming at V came to 4 bases and at J to 8 bases, leaving 6 bases not matched to a gene. The CDR3 nucleotides are TGTGCCAGCAGTGTACTAGCGGGAGGTTCTGATGAGCAGTTCTTC. Its protein is CASSVLAGGSDEQFF.

Of note for this clonotype: A much more abundant neighbour one base away suggests this may be a read error. This chain uses TRBV5-1 with TRBJ2-7, with D uncertain. Germline V gene lookup returns CDR1 SGHRS and CDR2 YFSETQ. The CDR3 is 14 amino acids. Trimming cost V 0 bases and J 3 bases, with 10 bases left between them. The CDR3 sequence: CASSLGSFYYEQYF. The DNA of the CDR3 is TGCGCCAGCAGCTTGGGTAGTTTCTACTACGAGCAGTACTTC.

To note about this clonotype: A junction end diverges from the germline sequence, so it may reflect a read error. V is TRBV10-3 and J is TRBJ1-5; D is unresolved. The CDR3 sequence is 13 residues long. Germline V gene data show CDR1 as ENHRY and CDR2 as SYGVKD. The CDR3 region is CAISVHSYRPLHF. CDR3 nucleotides: TGTGCCATCAGTGTGCACAGCTATCGGCCCCTGCATTTT.

The genes are TRBV11-2 and TRBJ2-7, with 15 bases matching TRBD2. The CDR3 consists of 18 residues. From germline, CDR1 is SGHAT and CDR2 FQNNGV. The CDR3 nucleotides are TGTGCCAACAGCTTATCCGTTGGACTAGCGGGAGGGGGGTACGAACAGTACGTC. It encodes CANSLSVGLAGGGYEQYV.

V gene TRBV11-2 combines with J gene TRBJ1-4, with a possible D match to TRBD1 (5 bases). CDR1 and CDR2 from the germline V gene are SGHAT and FQNNGV. The CDR3 consists of 14 residues. CDR3 sequence (DNA): TGTGACAGGAGCTTAGAGGTTGGGGACGAGAAACTGTTTTTT. Encoded protein: CDRSLEVGDEKLFF.

As regards this clonotype: Its ends do not fully match the called genes, so a read error is possible. This chain joins TRBV11-2 and TRBJ2-2, with D perhaps matching TRBD2 (5 bases). Per germline, CDR1 SGHAT and CDR2 FQNNGV. This CDR3 is 18 amino acids long. The CDR3 region is CVSSDSWARVTNTGELFF. Here the CDR3 DNA reads TGTGTCAGCAGCGACTCGTGGGCGAGGGTTACGAACACTGGTGAGCTGTTTTTT.

Notes on this clonotype: At one end the junction does not follow the germline gene, possibly because of a read error. The V call is TRBV12-3 or TRBV12-4, the J call TRBJ2-7, with D possibly TRBD1 on 6 matching bases. CDR3 length equals 12 residues. DNA for the CDR3: TGTGCCGGCAGTTCAGGACAGTTCGAGCAGTACTTC. This encodes CAGSSGQFEQYF.

CDR3 nucleotides: TGTGCCAGCAACGTTGGGACAGATACGCAGTATTTT. Its translation: CASNVGTDTQYF. The chain carries TRBV9 and TRBJ2-3; D remains ambiguous. CDR1 SGDLS and CDR2 YYNGEE come from the germline V gene. This CDR3 has 12 amino acids. Trimming removed 6 bases at V and 3 bases at J, with 8 bases between.

Concerning this clonotype itself: Germline is not matched at one junction end, which may reflect a read error. The CDR3 loop is CASRFGAVGNGQFF. DNA of the CDR3: TGTGCCAGCAGATTCGGAGCGGTGGGCAATGGGCAGTTCTTC. The chain combines TRBV5-6 with TRBJ2-1, with D perhaps matching TRBD2 (5 bases). The germline gives CDR1 SGHDT, CDR2 YYEEEE. The CDR3 sequence is 14 residues long.

About this clonotype: Lacking the conserved final phenylalanine or tryptophan, this CDR3 likely reflects a read error. V is TRBV11-2 and J is TRBJ2-3, with D maybe TRBD2 (6 bases). The V gene's germline CDR1 is SGHAT and CDR2 FQNNGV. This CDR3 has 17 residues. The CDR3 DNA follows: TGTGCCAGCAACTTAGTCAGCGCGGGGTCGGGTGAAGATACGCAGTATTCT. It is translated as CASNLVSAGSGEDTQYS.

About this clonotype: Just one base apart from a much larger clone, this may be a read error. V is TRBV28 and J is TRBJ2-7; possible D gene TRBD1, 6 bases. CDR1 and CDR2 (germline): MDHEN, SYDVKM. The CDR3 length is 15 residues. The DNA for the CDR3 is TGTGCCGGCAGTTTCCCCTCTTTACAGGGTTTCGAGCAGTACTTC. This gives the protein CAGSFPSLQGFEQYF.

This clonotype came up many times. The V call is TRBV28, the J call TRBJ1-5; D possibly corresponds to TRBD1 (6 bases). The CDR3 consists of 16 residues. Germline CDR1 reads MDHEN; CDR2 reads SYDVKM. V was clipped by 7 bases and J by 1 base, with 17 bases between them. CDR3 sequence: CASTPPLQGSNQPQHF. The DNA of the CDR3 is TGTGCCAGCACCCCACCCCTGCAGGGGAGCAATCAGCCCCAGCATTTT.

To note about this clonotype: Since no conserved phenylalanine or tryptophan closes the CDR3, a read error is the likely cause. The chain joins TRBV6-6 to TRBJ1-1; perhaps TRBD1 as D (6 bases). V was pared by 5 bases and J by 7 bases, with 14 bases between. This CDR3 has 13 amino acids. In germline, CDR1 is MNHNY, CDR2 SVGAGI (reference sequence). CDR3 sequence reads: CASSVGADNEAFS. The CDR3 DNA sequence: TGTGCCAGCAGTGTGGGGGCAGACAATGAAGCTTTCTCT.